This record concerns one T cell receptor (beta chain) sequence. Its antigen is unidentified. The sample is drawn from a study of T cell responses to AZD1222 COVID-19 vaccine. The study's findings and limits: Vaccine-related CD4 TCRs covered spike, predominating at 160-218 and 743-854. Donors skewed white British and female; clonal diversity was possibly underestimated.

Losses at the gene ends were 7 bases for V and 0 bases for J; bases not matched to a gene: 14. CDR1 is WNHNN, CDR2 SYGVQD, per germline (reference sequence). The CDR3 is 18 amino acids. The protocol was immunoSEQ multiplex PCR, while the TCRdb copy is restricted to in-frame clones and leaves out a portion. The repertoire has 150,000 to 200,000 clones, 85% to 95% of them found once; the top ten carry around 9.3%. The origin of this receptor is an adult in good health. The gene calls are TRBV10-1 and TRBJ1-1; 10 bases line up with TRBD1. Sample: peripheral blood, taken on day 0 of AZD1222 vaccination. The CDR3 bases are TGCGCCAGCAAGCACTTCGCCGGGACAGGGGATCTGAACACTGAAGCTTTCTTT. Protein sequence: CASKHFAGTGDLNTEAFF.